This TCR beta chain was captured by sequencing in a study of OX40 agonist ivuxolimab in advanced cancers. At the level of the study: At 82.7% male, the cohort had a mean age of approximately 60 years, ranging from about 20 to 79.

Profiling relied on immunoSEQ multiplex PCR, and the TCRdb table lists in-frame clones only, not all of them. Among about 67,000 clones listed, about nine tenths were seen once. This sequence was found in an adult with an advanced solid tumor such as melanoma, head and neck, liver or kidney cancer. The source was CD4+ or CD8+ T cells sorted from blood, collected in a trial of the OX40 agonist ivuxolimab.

CDR3 nucleotides: TGTGCCAGCAGCCCGGGACTAGCGGGAATGAGAGATACGCAGTATTTT. Amino acids: CASSPGLAGMRDTQYF. The gene calls are TRBV14 and TRBJ2-3; 13 bases fit TRBD2. The length of the CDR3 is 16 residues. Germline trimming cut 4 bases from V and 5 bases from J; bases unmatched to any gene: 6. Germline V lookup: CDR1 SGHDN, CDR2 FVKESK.